This record concerns one TCR beta chain sequence. What it binds is unknown. The data are from a study of blood T cells in healthy people across ages. Study findings and constraints: Diversity of TCR beta per million T cells declined in a roughly linear way with age.

V was clipped by 3 bases and J by 1 base; unmatched bases: 2. The CDR3 is 13 amino acids. Looked up from germline, CDR1 is DFQATT and CDR2 is SNEGSKA (reference sequence). Combining a sample-barcoded 5' primer with a J-beta primer mix, a second PCR ran for roughly 7 to 11 cycles. Carrying 12 random nucleotides, a template-switch adaptor labeled each individual cDNA molecule. TCRdb re-derived calls from the 5' RACE reads in MiXCR, one entry per CDR3 protein. Of 790,000 or so distinct CDR3 sequences in the sample, about 47% are singletons; the top ten hold 15% to 20%. Samples had at least 6.5 million PBMCs isolated from them.

The chain couples TRBV20-1 to TRBJ1-1, with TRBD1 matching 7 bases. The sequenced sample consisted of blood. The receptor was isolated from a man older than 75 in good health. In DNA form, the CDR3 reads TGCAGTGCTAGGTACAGGGGGAACACTGAAGCTTTCTTT. It translates to CSARYRGNTEAFF.